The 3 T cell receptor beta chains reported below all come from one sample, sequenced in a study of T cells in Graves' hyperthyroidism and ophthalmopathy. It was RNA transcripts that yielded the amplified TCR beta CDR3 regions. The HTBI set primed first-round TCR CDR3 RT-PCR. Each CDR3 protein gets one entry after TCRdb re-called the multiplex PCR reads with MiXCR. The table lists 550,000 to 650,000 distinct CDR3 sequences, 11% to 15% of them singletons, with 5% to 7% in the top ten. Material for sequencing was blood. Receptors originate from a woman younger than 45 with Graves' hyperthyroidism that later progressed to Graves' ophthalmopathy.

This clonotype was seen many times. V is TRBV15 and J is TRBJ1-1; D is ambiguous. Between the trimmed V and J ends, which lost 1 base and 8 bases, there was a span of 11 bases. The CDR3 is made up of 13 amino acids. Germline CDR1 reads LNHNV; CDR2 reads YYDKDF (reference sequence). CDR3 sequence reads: CATSRAHSEEAFF. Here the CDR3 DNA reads TGTGCCACCAGCAGAGCTCACAGTGAAGAAGCTTTCTTT.

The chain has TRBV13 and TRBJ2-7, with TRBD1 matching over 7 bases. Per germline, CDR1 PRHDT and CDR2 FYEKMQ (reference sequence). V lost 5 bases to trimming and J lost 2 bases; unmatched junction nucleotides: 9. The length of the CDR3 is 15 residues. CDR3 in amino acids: CASSVEGQPTYEQYF. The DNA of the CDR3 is TGTGCCAGCAGCGTAGAGGGACAGCCTACCTACGAGCAGTACTTC.

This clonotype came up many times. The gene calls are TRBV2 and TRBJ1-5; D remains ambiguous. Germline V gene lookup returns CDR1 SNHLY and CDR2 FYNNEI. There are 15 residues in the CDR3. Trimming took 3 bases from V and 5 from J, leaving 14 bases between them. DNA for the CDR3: TGTGCCAGCAGTGAGGGGAACGGAGATTATCAGCCCCAGCATTTT. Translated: CASSEGNGDYQPQHF.